The T cell receptor (beta chain) under discussion was sequenced for a study of T cells in Graves' hyperthyroidism and ophthalmopathy. Overall study results and limits: Appearing also in blood were most of the thyroid clonotypes expanded above 0.001. By a 13 V-J model, ophthalmopathy was set apart from stable hyperthyroidism.

Germline lookup yields CDR1 MGHRA and CDR2 YSYEKL. This CDR3 is built from 14 residues. J was trimmed by 1 base and V by 4 bases; bases with no gene match: 1. Clinical Activity Scores of at least 3, NOSPECS grades of at least 4 and durations under 3 months characterized ophthalmopathy patients. The study excluded patients with uncontrolled infection, other autoimmune disease, pregnancy or lactation. About this clonotype: Its antigen is not identified. A read error may explain this, as a much larger clone is one base away.

The investigators amplified TCR beta CDR3 regions from RNA transcripts. HTBI primers drove first-round RT-PCR of the TCR CDR3. From the multiplex PCR reads, TCRdb called clonotypes with MiXCR, one entry per CDR3 protein. The table includes 490,000 or so distinct CDR3 sequences, roughly 16% detected once. The chain recombines TRBV4-1 with TRBJ1-5; 7 bases are a match to TRBD1. The clonotype originates from a woman aged 25 to 45 with Graves' ophthalmopathy. The sample comprised blood. The CDR3 sequence: CASSRGQSNQPQHF. The CDR3 DNA reads as TGCGCCAGCAGCCGGGGACAGAGCAATCAGCCCCAGCATTTT.